This TCR beta chain stems from a study of hypomethylating agent response in myelodysplastic syndrome. Study context: The most frequent mutation was TET2, in about 50% of the 11 patients. Response meant complete response or hematologic improvement; all other patients were non-responders.

There are 13 residues in the CDR3. V lost 1 base, J lost 6 bases, and 9 bases lay in between. CDR1 and CDR2 (germline): SGHRS, YFSETQ. Details on this clone: What it binds is unknown.

Generated by immunoSEQ multiplex PCR, the TCRdb table keeps only in-frame clones and is missing some. The table records over 1,500 clones, about 86% of them present only once. Findings and caveats of the study: Only about a dozen patients were analyzed in this small cohort.

This TCR was sampled from a human donor with myelodysplastic syndrome. The J gene is TRBJ2-3, the V gene TRBV5-1, with no clear D. The sample in question was bone marrow, obtained before or after starting hypomethylating agent treatment for myelodysplastic syndrome (not recorded which). CDR3 amino acids: CASSLQDLDTQYF. DNA for the CDR3: TGCGCCAGCAGCTTGCAGGATCTCGATACGCAGTATTTT.